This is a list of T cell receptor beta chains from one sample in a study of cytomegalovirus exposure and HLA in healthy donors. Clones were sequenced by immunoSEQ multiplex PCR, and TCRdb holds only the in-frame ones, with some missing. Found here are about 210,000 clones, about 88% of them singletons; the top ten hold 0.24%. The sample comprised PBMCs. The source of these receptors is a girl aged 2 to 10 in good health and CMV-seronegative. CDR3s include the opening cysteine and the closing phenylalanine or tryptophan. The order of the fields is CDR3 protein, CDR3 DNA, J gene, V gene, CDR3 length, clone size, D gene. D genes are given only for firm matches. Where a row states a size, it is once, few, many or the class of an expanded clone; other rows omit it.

CDR3 protein: CASSPMSGSPLGEQFF; CDR3 DNA: TGTGCCAGCTCACCAATGAGCGGGAGCCCCCTGGGTGAGCAGTTCTTC; J gene: TRBJ2-1; V gene: TRBV18; CDR3 length: 16; clone size: -; D gene: TRBD2
CDR3 protein: CASSEIWRAGGTEAFF; CDR3 DNA: TGTGCCAGCAGTGAAATTTGGAGGGCAGGGGGCACTGAAGCTTTCTTT; J gene: TRBJ1-1; V gene: TRBV2; CDR3 length: 16; clone size: -; D gene: TRBD1
CDR3 protein: CVSSLERNSPLHF; CDR3 DNA: TGCGTCAGCAGCTTGGAGCGTAATTCACCCCTCCACTTT; J gene: TRBJ1-6; V gene: TRBV5-1; CDR3 length: 13; clone size: -; D gene: -
CDR3 protein: CASSPHQGYTF; CDR3 DNA: TGTGCCAGCAGCCCTCACCAGGGCTACACCTTC; J gene: TRBJ1-2; V gene: TRBV7-9; CDR3 length: 11; clone size: few; D gene: -
CDR3 protein: CASSVEPGPLAYGYTF; CDR3 DNA: TGTGCCAGCAGCGTAGAACCAGGTCCCCTAGCCTATGGCTACACCTTC; J gene: TRBJ1-2; V gene: TRBV9; CDR3 length: 16; clone size: -; D gene: -
CDR3 protein: CASSSRDREGGGEKLFF; CDR3 DNA: TGTGCCAGCAGCTCCCGGGACAGGGAAGGGGGAGGAGAAAAACTGTTTTTT; J gene: TRBJ1-4; V gene: TRBV7-9; CDR3 length: 17; clone size: -; D gene: TRBD1
CDR3 protein: CASSSGGSNQPQHF; CDR3 DNA: TGTGCCAGCAGTTCCGGGGGTAGCAATCAGCCCCAGCATTTT; J gene: TRBJ1-5; V gene: TRBV6-6; CDR3 length: 14; clone size: -; D gene: -
CDR3 protein: CASSLQTGLAGYTF; CDR3 DNA: TGTGCCAGCAGCCTCCAGACAGGTCTGGCTGGCTACACCTTC; J gene: TRBJ1-2; V gene: TRBV9; CDR3 length: 14; clone size: -; D gene: -
CDR3 protein: CASSYRRESGEQFF; CDR3 DNA: TGTGCCAGCTCCTACAGGAGGGAAAGCGGAGAGCAGTTCTTC; J gene: TRBJ2-1; V gene: TRBV6-5; CDR3 length: 14; clone size: -; D gene: -
CDR3 protein: CASKLAGGPNEQFF; CDR3 DNA: TGCGCCAGCAAGCTAGCGGGAGGCCCCAATGAGCAGTTCTTC; J gene: TRBJ2-1; V gene: TRBV5-1; CDR3 length: 14; clone size: -; D gene: TRBD2
CDR3 protein: CASSSDRYESEAFF; CDR3 DNA: TGTGCCAGCAGCTCCGACAGATATGAATCTGAAGCTTTCTTT; J gene: TRBJ1-1; V gene: TRBV5-6; CDR3 length: 14; clone size: -; D gene: -
CDR3 protein: CSVDPGAGGYTF; CDR3 DNA: TGCAGCGTTGATCCAGGGGCGGGTGGCTACACCTTC; J gene: TRBJ1-2; V gene: TRBV29-1; CDR3 length: 12; clone size: -; D gene: -
CDR3 protein: CAIAGTGTYEQYF; CDR3 DNA: TGTGCCATTGCCGGGACAGGTACCTACGAGCAGTACTTC; J gene: TRBJ2-7; V gene: TRBV10-3; CDR3 length: 13; clone size: -; D gene: TRBD1
CDR3 protein: CATSRALGGGNTEAFF; CDR3 DNA: TGTGCCACCAGCAGAGCTCTAGGGGGGGGGAATACTGAAGCTTTCTTT; J gene: TRBJ1-1; V gene: TRBV15; CDR3 length: 16; clone size: -; D gene: -
CDR3 protein: CASSQKGASGNTIYF; CDR3 DNA: TGTGCCAGCAGCCAAAAAGGGGCGTCTGGAAACACCATATATTTT; J gene: TRBJ1-3; V gene: TRBV4-2; CDR3 length: 15; clone size: -; D gene: -
CDR3 protein: CASSQGAEGNTIYF; CDR3 DNA: TGTGCCAGCAGCCAGGGGGCGGAAGGAAACACCATATATTTT; J gene: TRBJ1-3; V gene: TRBV4-2; CDR3 length: 14; clone size: -; D gene: -
CDR3 protein: CASSLAGGTTDTQYF; CDR3 DNA: TGTGCCAGCAGTTTAGCGGGAGGCACCACAGATACGCAGTATTTT; J gene: TRBJ2-3; V gene: TRBV27; CDR3 length: 15; clone size: -; D gene: TRBD2
CDR3 protein: CASSSIRTGYEQYF; CDR3 DNA: TGTGCCAGCAGCTCCATACGGACAGGATACGAGCAGTACTTC; J gene: TRBJ2-7; V gene: TRBV13; CDR3 length: 14; clone size: -; D gene: TRBD1
CDR3 protein: CASSSGQTTANEKLFF; CDR3 DNA: TGTGCCAGCAGCTCGGGACAGACGACCGCTAATGAAAAACTGTTTTTT; J gene: TRBJ1-4; V gene: TRBV7-9; CDR3 length: 16; clone size: -; D gene: TRBD1
CDR3 protein: CASSVSVGRAYEQYF; CDR3 DNA: TGTGCCAGCAGTGTTTCGGTGGGCAGGGCCTACGAGCAGTACTTC; J gene: TRBJ2-7; V gene: TRBV25-1; CDR3 length: 15; clone size: -; D gene: -
CDR3 protein: CASSLEGKAAFF; CDR3 DNA: TGTGCCAGCAGTTTAGAGGGAAAGGCGGCTTTCTTT; J gene: TRBJ1-1; V gene: TRBV27; CDR3 length: 12; clone size: -; D gene: -
CDR3 protein: CASSQVGVLETQYF; CDR3 DNA: TGCGCCAGCAGCCAAGTAGGGGTTTTGGAGACCCAGTACTTC; J gene: TRBJ2-5; V gene: TRBV4-1; CDR3 length: 14; clone size: -; D gene: -
CDR3 protein: CASSPLAGEEQYF; CDR3 DNA: TGTGCCAGCAGCCCACTAGCGGGAGAAGAGCAGTACTTC; J gene: TRBJ2-7; V gene: TRBV5-4; CDR3 length: 13; clone size: -; D gene: TRBD2
CDR3 protein: CASTPARGGDEAFF; CDR3 DNA: TGTGCCAGCACCCCCGCGAGGGGGGGAGATGAAGCTTTCTTT; J gene: TRBJ1-1; V gene: TRBV7-9; CDR3 length: 14; clone size: -; D gene: -
CDR3 protein: CASSLGDRGGRTTNEKLFF; CDR3 DNA: TGTGCCAGCAGCTTAGGCGACAGGGGCGGACGTACAACTAATGAAAAACTGTTTTTT; J gene: TRBJ1-4; V gene: TRBV7-9; CDR3 length: 19; clone size: -; D gene: TRBD1
CDR3 protein: CASSSLQAGDTEAFF; CDR3 DNA: TGTGCCAGTAGTAGCCTACAGGCGGGGGACACTGAAGCTTTCTTT; J gene: TRBJ1-1; V gene: TRBV19; CDR3 length: 15; clone size: -; D gene: -
CDR3 protein: CASSFRLAGQYNEQFF; CDR3 DNA: TGTGCCAGCAGTTTCCGTCTAGCGGGGCAATACAATGAGCAGTTCTTC; J gene: TRBJ2-1; V gene: TRBV27; CDR3 length: 16; clone size: -; D gene: TRBD2
CDR3 protein: CAWIKGAPGTGELFF; CDR3 DNA: TGTGCCTGGATTAAGGGGGCGCCGGGGACCGGGGAGCTGTTTTTT; J gene: TRBJ2-2; V gene: TRBV30; CDR3 length: 15; clone size: -; D gene: TRBD1
CDR3 protein: CASSHLEGSKEKLFF; CDR3 DNA: TGTGCCAGCTCACATCTCGAGGGCTCTAAGGAAAAACTGTTTTTT; J gene: TRBJ1-4; V gene: TRBV18; CDR3 length: 15; clone size: -; D gene: -
CDR3 protein: CASSDYGVGEAFF; CDR3 DNA: TGCGCCAGCAGCGACTATGGGGTTGGTGAAGCTTTCTTT; J gene: TRBJ1-1; V gene: TRBV5-1; CDR3 length: 13; clone size: -; D gene: -
CDR3 protein: CASSPDRGPDTQYF; CDR3 DNA: TGTGCCAGCAGTCCTGACAGGGGGCCAGATACGCAGTATTTT; J gene: TRBJ2-3; V gene: TRBV6-5; CDR3 length: 14; clone size: -; D gene: TRBD1
CDR3 protein: CASSQDLTSGSHYEQYF; CDR3 DNA: TGTGCCAGCAGCCAAGATCTGACTAGCGGGAGTCACTACGAGCAGTACTTC; J gene: TRBJ2-7; V gene: TRBV4-2; CDR3 length: 17; clone size: few; D gene: TRBD2
CDR3 protein: CASSLWGEGNYEQYF; CDR3 DNA: TGTGCCAGCAGCTTGTGGGGAGAAGGAAACTACGAGCAGTACTTC; J gene: TRBJ2-7; V gene: TRBV5-4; CDR3 length: 15; clone size: -; D gene: -
CDR3 protein: CASRSSGGTSSYEQYF; CDR3 DNA: TGTGCCAGCAGGAGTAGCGGGGGGACGAGCTCCTACGAGCAGTACTTC; J gene: TRBJ2-7; V gene: TRBV7-3; CDR3 length: 16; clone size: -; D gene: TRBD2
CDR3 protein: CASSEPGVGEQFF; CDR3 DNA: TGCGCCAGCAGCGAGCCGGGGGTCGGGGAGCAGTTCTTC; J gene: TRBJ2-1; V gene: TRBV5-1; CDR3 length: 13; clone size: -; D gene: -
CDR3 protein: CASTPDRYGTEAFF; CDR3 DNA: TGTGCCAGCACCCCGGACAGATACGGCACTGAAGCTTTCTTT; J gene: TRBJ1-1; V gene: TRBV2; CDR3 length: 14; clone size: -; D gene: -
CDR3 protein: CANHRGRDYGYTF; CDR3 DNA: TGTGCCAACCACCGGGGGAGAGACTATGGCTACACCTTC; J gene: TRBJ1-2; V gene: TRBV2; CDR3 length: 13; clone size: -; D gene: -
CDR3 protein: CASSPNRDSYEQYF; CDR3 DNA: TGTGCCAGCAGCCCGAACCGGGACAGCTACGAGCAGTACTTC; J gene: TRBJ2-7; V gene: TRBV11-3; CDR3 length: 14; clone size: -; D gene: TRBD1
CDR3 protein: CASSKQGQETQYF; CDR3 DNA: TGTGCCAGCTCAAAACAGGGGCAAGAGACCCAGTACTTC; J gene: TRBJ2-5; V gene: TRBV18; CDR3 length: 13; clone size: -; D gene: TRBD1
CDR3 protein: CATSFPGQGVEQYF; CDR3 DNA: TGTGCCACCAGCTTCCCGGGACAGGGAGTCGAGCAGTACTTC; J gene: TRBJ2-7; V gene: TRBV15; CDR3 length: 14; clone size: -; D gene: TRBD1
CDR3 protein: CASSPEGPGGNEQFF; CDR3 DNA: TGCGCCAGCAGCCCCGAAGGGCCGGGGGGCAATGAGCAGTTCTTC; J gene: TRBJ2-1; V gene: TRBV5-1; CDR3 length: 15; clone size: -; D gene: TRBD2
CDR3 protein: CASSFEGLGANVLTF; CDR3 DNA: TGCGCCAGCAGCTTTGAGGGCCTTGGGGCCAACGTCCTGACTTTC; J gene: TRBJ2-6; V gene: TRBV5-1; CDR3 length: 15; clone size: -; D gene: -
CDR3 protein: CASSPTSNEQYF; CDR3 DNA: TGCGCCAGCAGCCCAACCTCTAACGAGCAGTACTTC; J gene: TRBJ2-7; V gene: TRBV5-1; CDR3 length: 12; clone size: -; D gene: -
CDR3 protein: CASSLGPGLAETQYF; CDR3 DNA: TGTGCCAGCAGCTTAGGGCCGGGACTAGCGGAGACCCAGTACTTC; J gene: TRBJ2-5; V gene: TRBV7-3; CDR3 length: 15; clone size: few; D gene: TRBD2
CDR3 protein: CASSLTGNTEAFF; CDR3 DNA: TGTGCCAGCAGTCTAACCGGGAACACTGAAGCTTTCTTT; J gene: TRBJ1-1; V gene: TRBV11-3; CDR3 length: 13; clone size: -; D gene: -
CDR3 protein: CASSGRGLVSTEAFF; CDR3 DNA: TGTGCCAGCAGTGGCAGGGGGCTGGTCAGCACTGAAGCTTTCTTT; J gene: TRBJ1-1; V gene: TRBV2; CDR3 length: 15; clone size: -; D gene: TRBD1
CDR3 protein: CASEVTGAGYTF; CDR3 DNA: TGTGCCAGCGAAGTGACAGGGGCTGGCTACACCTTC; J gene: TRBJ1-2; V gene: TRBV6-1; CDR3 length: 12; clone size: -; D gene: TRBD1
CDR3 protein: CASSLLAGAFQETQYF; CDR3 DNA: TGTGCCAGCAGCTTGCTCGCGGGAGCCTTCCAAGAGACCCAGTACTTC; J gene: TRBJ2-5; V gene: TRBV5-6; CDR3 length: 16; clone size: -; D gene: TRBD2
CDR3 protein: CAWRRGHTYEQYF; CDR3 DNA: TGTGCCTGGAGGAGGGGGCACACCTACGAGCAGTACTTC; J gene: TRBJ2-7; V gene: TRBV30; CDR3 length: 13; clone size: -; D gene: TRBD1
CDR3 protein: CASSQDGGVTSYNEQFF; CDR3 DNA: TGCGCCAGCAGCCAAGATGGGGGGGTAACGTCCTACAATGAGCAGTTCTTC; J gene: TRBJ2-1; V gene: TRBV4-1; CDR3 length: 17; clone size: -; D gene: TRBD2
CDR3 protein: CASSFSTYNSPLHF; CDR3 DNA: TGTGCCAGCAGTTTTAGTACCTATAATTCACCCCTCCACTTT; J gene: TRBJ1-6; V gene: TRBV27; CDR3 length: 14; clone size: -; D gene: -
CDR3 protein: CSVDRTSGRIGSYNEQFF; CDR3 DNA: TGCAGCGTTGATAGGACTAGCGGGAGGATCGGCTCCTACAATGAGCAGTTCTTC; J gene: TRBJ2-1; V gene: TRBV29-1; CDR3 length: 18; clone size: -; D gene: TRBD2
CDR3 protein: CAWSVQVNTEAFF; CDR3 DNA: TGTGCCTGGAGTGTACAGGTGAACACTGAAGCTTTCTTT; J gene: TRBJ1-1; V gene: TRBV30; CDR3 length: 13; clone size: -; D gene: -